A selection of T cell receptor beta chains follows, all from one sample in a study of shared clonotypes between healthy human individuals. The method was immunoSEQ multiplex PCR; TCRdb's version includes in-frame clones alone and lacks a portion of them. Of roughly 500,000 clones listed, more than 75% were seen once; the top ten hold less than 15%. The sample comprised PBMCs. These receptors came from a woman in her thirties or forties in good health. Some clones in this sample may be carry-over from other donors' samples. CDR3s include the opening cysteine and the closing phenylalanine or tryptophan.

v_gene | len | CDR3aa
TRBV29-1 | 12 | CSVGTGGDIQYF
TRBV11-3 | 14 | CASSLVSSTDTQYF
TRBV6-1 | 15 | CASSEAGQGEYGYTF
TRBV18 | 14 | CASSPPTRRGEQYF
TRBV10-1 | 13 | CATRQGANTEAFF
TRBV5-6 | 12 | CASSLFGHEQFF
TRBV28 | 11 | CASSSPGGLFF
TRBV5-1 | 15 | CASSRNDRLHNEQFF
TRBV30 | 12 | CAWSVGRYGYTF
TRBV11-2 | 14 | CASSSNQIFYEQYF
TRBV7-6 | 16 | CASSSRGSSGANVLTF
TRBV2 | 15 | CASSESPSGSYEQFF
TRBV5-4 | 13 | CASSSGQSYERYF
TRBV4-3 | 14 | CASSQETGDTEAFF
TRBV28 | 15 | CASSLGGRWENIQYF
TRBV2 | 12 | CASGQGRTEAFF
TRBV6-1 | 15 | CASSVADGHQYGYTF
TRBV5-1 | 16 | CASSLATGTDTDTQYF
TRBV2 | 13 | CASSERGRWGYTF
TRBV7-2 | 16 | CASSLAGADSGNTIYF
TRBV19 | 14 | CASSIETVGEKLFF
TRBV19 | 17 | CASSTRLGQGRNQPQHF
TRBV30 | 14 | CAWSGGLAGQPQHF
TRBV29-1 | 14 | CSVEVRQGNTEAFF
TRBV5-1 | 16 | CASSLEGQGSAYEQYF
TRBV28 | 14 | CASTPGDRAGELFF
TRBV2 | 13 | CASSGDSSGELFF
TRBV6-1 | 13 | CASSEAESQPQHF
TRBV29-1 | 12 | CSGTENTGELFF
TRBV11-3 | 13 | CASSREGSYEQYF
TRBV29-1 | 15 | CSVEDGTGGTGELFF
TRBV28 | 13 | CASSFSGRYEQYF
TRBV2 | 13 | CASRAQNTGELFF
TRBV15 | 14 | CATSRAAVPETQYF
TRBV6-1 | 14 | CASGESGTGYGYTF
TRBV25-1 | 17 | CASSEVMGAGTHNEQFF
TRBV7-9 | 15 | CASSPRDSFLYGYTF
TRBV7-8 | 14 | CASSLRTSNTEAFF
TRBV7-9 | 12 | CASSLETAGYTF
TRBV27 | 15 | CASSFLAASSYEQYF
TRBV5-6 | 12 | CASSLPVSSPFF
TRBV5-1 | 19 | CASSLVASMIPSLGNTIYF
TRBV4-2 | 15 | CASSQDLTSYNEQFF
TRBV7-9 | 15 | CASSLAGTASYEQYF
TRBV18 | 14 | CASSPIDREDTQYF